Below, 18 T cell receptor beta chains from the same sample are listed, as sequenced in a study of cytomegalovirus exposure and HLA in healthy donors. The primer mix had 60 Vbeta and 13 Jbeta primers. The data were produced by immunoSEQ multiplex PCR, yet TCRdb's version contains in-frame clones alone and is incomplete. The sample has about 190,000 clones, over 60% seen once. Sequencing used PBMCs. All receptors come from a woman younger than 45 in good health and CMV-seropositive.

A few counts support this clone. The chain couples TRBV5-1 to TRBJ2-1; 8 bases map to TRBD2. With 0 bases clipped from V and 4 bases from J, the junction kept 3 bases outside the gene matches. The CDR3 runs to 15 residues. Germline V gene sequence: CDR1 SGHRS, CDR2 YFSETQ. CDR3 DNA: TGCGCCAGCAGCTTGGGCGGGGGGTTTTACAATGAGCAGTTCTTC. This gives the protein CASSLGGGFYNEQFF.

The genes are TRBV5-1 and TRBJ2-1; 10 bases fit TRBD2. This CDR3 has 14 amino acids. J lost 14 bases, V lost 2 bases, and 10 bases had no gene match. In germline, CDR1 is SGHRS, CDR2 YFSETQ. The CDR3 sequence is CASSFSSGSGSEFF. DNA for the CDR3: TGCGCCAGCAGCTTTTCTAGCGGGAGTGGGTCGGAGTTCTTC. Supplemented by reference TRBV5-1 and TRBJ2-1, the full variable domain reads KAGVTQTPRYLIKTRGQQVTLSCSPISGHRSVSWYQQTPGQGLQFLFEYFSETQRNKGNFPGRFSGRQFSNSRSEMNVSTLELGDSALYLCASSFSSGSGSEFFGPGTRLTVL.

The chain couples TRBV5-1 to TRBJ1-2, with a weak D call TRBD1 (5 bases). Germline V CDR1 and CDR2: SGHRS, YFSETQ. The CDR3 runs to 15 residues. V shed 0 bases and J shed 5 bases, with 14 bases lying between them. This CDR3 reads CASSLATGDLYGYTF. In DNA, the CDR3 is TGCGCCAGCAGCTTGGCCACGGGGGATCTATATGGCTACACCTTC.

In this sample, this clone turned up a few times. No conserved phenylalanine or tryptophan ends this CDR3, so it is likely a read error. The limits of the CDR3 on the DNA are not certain, so only TCRdb's listed CDR3 is given. The rearrangement joins TRBV5-1 to TRBJ1-1; the table's D call, TRBD1, was not checked against the DNA. Germline-derived CDR1 and CDR2 are SGHRS and YFSETQ. The CDR3 has 8 amino acids, counting both end residues. The CDR3 loop reads CASSGTLT.

This clone was recorded once. A much larger clone lies one base from this, so it may be a read error. The chain has TRBV27 and TRBJ1-1; D is ambiguous. The CDR3 consists of 13 residues. V lost 4 bases and J 1 base, leaving 7 bases between the germline ends. CDR1 is MNHEY, CDR2 SMNVEV, per germline (reference sequence). The CDR3 DNA reads as TGTGCCAGCAGTTCTGGAGAGAACACTGAAGCTTTCTTT. As protein: CASSSGENTEAFF.

A remark on this clone: An end of the junction differs from the germline gene, which may be a read error. The chain recombines TRBV6-1 with TRBJ2-7, with TRBD1 matching over 9 bases. From germline, CDR1 is MNHNS and CDR2 SASEGT. There are 13 residues in the CDR3. The CDR3 DNA reads TGTGCCGGCAGAGACAGGGGGATCGACGAGCAGTACTTC. Residues: CAGRDRGIDEQYF.

The chain links TRBV7-2 to TRBJ2-1, with 15 bases aligning to TRBD2. The CDR3 runs to 16 residues. V shed 4 bases, J shed 3 bases, and the junction held 1 base outside the gene matches. In germline, CDR1 is SGHTA, CDR2 FQGNSA. CDR3 protein: CASSSGLAGGYNEQFF. The CDR3 region has the DNA TGTGCCAGCAGCTCGGGACTAGCGGGGGGCTACAATGAGCAGTTCTTC. Complete variable domain (other parts from reference TRBV7-2 and TRBJ2-1): GAGVSQSPSNKVTEKGKDVELRCDPISGHTALYWYRQSLGQGLEFLIYFQGNSAPDKSGLPSDRFSAERTGGSVSTLTIQRTQQEDSAVYLCASSSGLAGGYNEQFFGPGTRLTVL.

The chain combines TRBV10-3 with TRBJ1-4; 10 nucleotides line up with TRBD1. The length of the CDR3 is 15 residues. Per germline, CDR1 ENHRY and CDR2 SYGVKD. Trimming took 2 bases from V and 7 from J; bases not matched to a gene: 4. CDR3 protein: CAISEPDRGSEKLFF. The CDR3 DNA is TGTGCCATCAGTGAGCCGGACAGGGGGAGTGAAAAACTGTTTTTT.

This clone was seen a single time. The V call is TRBV15, the J call TRBJ2-1; TRBD2 is a possible D gene (6 bases). The CDR3 is 18 residues long. Trimming removed 3 bases from V and 8 bases from J, with 26 bases in between. Germline V CDR1 and CDR2: LNHNV, YYDKDF (reference sequence). This chain's CDR3 is CATSSGRVAGRRGDEQFF. CDR3 in DNA: TGTGCCACCAGCAGTGGCAGGGTGGCGGGGAGGCGAGGGGATGAGCAGTTCTTC.

The V gene is TRBV28, the J gene TRBJ2-7, with TRBD2 matching 11 bases. The CDR3 runs to 16 residues. In germline, CDR1 is MDHEN, CDR2 SYDVKM. With V trimmed by 8 bases and J by 3 bases, 12 bases remained unmatched. The CDR3: CASQGLAGGVVYEQYF. CDR3 DNA: TGTGCCAGCCAGGGGCTAGCGGGGGGCGTCGTCTACGAGCAGTACTTC.

The chain uses TRBV18 and TRBJ1-5; perhaps TRBD1 as D (5 bases). V lost 4 bases and J lost 3, with 10 bases in between. The CDR3 sequence is 14 residues long. Germline V CDR1 and CDR2: KGHSH, LQKENI. CDR3: CASSLTGYNQPQHF. CDR3 nucleotides: TGTGCCAGCTCACTTACAGGTTACAATCAGCCCCAGCATTTT. Combining the CDR3 with reference TRBV18 and TRBJ1-5 gives the whole variable domain NAGVMQNPRHLVRRRGQEARLRCSPMKGHSHVYWYRQLPEEGLKFMVYLQKENIIDESGMPKERFSAEFPKEGPSILRIQQVVRGDSAAYFCASSLTGYNQPQHFGDGTRLSIL.

This sequence joins TRBV6-1 and TRBJ1-6; 9 bases map to TRBD1. The germline gives CDR1 MNHNS, CDR2 SASEGT. The CDR3 is made up of 19 amino acids. V shed 4 bases and J 0 bases; nucleotides not matched to a gene: 10. The CDR3 coding sequence is TGTGCCAGCAGTGTTCCCGGGACAGGGTACAGCTCCTATAATTCACCCCTCCACTTT. Translating it yields CASSVPGTGYSSYNSPLHF.

This clone was seen a single time. The genes are TRBV27 and TRBJ2-1; 7 bases agree with TRBD2. The CDR3 length is 17 residues. V trimming: 8 bases; J trimming: 2 bases; junction bases outside the gene matches: 15. The germline V gene encodes CDR1 MNHEY and CDR2 SMNVEV (reference sequence). The CDR3 loop reads CASPNKFMAGAYNEQFF. In DNA, the CDR3 is TGTGCCAGCCCTAACAAGTTCATGGCGGGGGCCTACAATGAGCAGTTCTTC.

This chain links TRBV7-9 with TRBJ1-1; 7 bases are a match to TRBD1. Germline loops: CDR1 SEHNR, CDR2 FQNEAQ (reference sequence). Unmatched junction bases numbered 5, after V lost 7 bases and J lost 0 bases. The CDR3 contains 14 residues. The CDR3 sequence: CASIKTGMNTEAFF. DNA for the CDR3: TGTGCCAGCATCAAGACAGGGATGAACACTGAAGCTTTCTTT.

V and J are TRBV5-1 and TRBJ2-5; D is perhaps TRBD2 (6 bases). Trimming pared 4 bases from V and 1 base from J, leaving 11 bases between. CDR1 and CDR2 (germline): SGHRS, YFSETQ. The CDR3 is made up of 14 amino acids. CDR3 amino acids: CASSPRGTQETQYF. In DNA form, the CDR3 reads TGCGCCAGCAGCCCTCGGGGGACCCAAGAGACCCAGTACTTC.

The J gene is TRBJ1-5, the V gene TRBV5-6; D unresolved. There are 14 residues in the CDR3. With 4 bases removed from V and 5 bases from J, the gap between germline ends came to 13 bases. The V gene's germline CDR1 is SGHDT and CDR2 YYEEEE. The CDR3 loop reads CASSPRLIDQPQHF. The CDR3 DNA follows: TGTGCCAGCAGCCCGAGGTTGATCGATCAGCCCCAGCATTTT.

The chain couples TRBV7-3 to TRBJ2-5; 9 bases align to TRBD2. In germline, CDR1 is SGHTA, CDR2 FQGTGA. The ends lost 3 bases at V and 5 bases at J; junction bases unmatched: 7. This CDR3 contains 15 residues. CDR3 in DNA: TGTGCCAGCAGCTTGCTTAGCGGGAGAAGGGAGACCCAGTACTTC. Translated, it gives CASSLLSGRRETQYF.

This sequence joins TRBV7-9 and TRBJ1-5; no firm D call. This CDR3 region has 15 residues. Germline CDR1 SEHNR, CDR2 FQNEAQ (reference sequence). The V end lost 3 bases, the J end lost 1 base, and 10 bases lay between the germline ends. The CDR3 nucleotides are TGTGCCAGCAGCTTGAGCGGACGAAGCAATCAGCCCCAGCATTTT. Translating it yields CASSLSGRSNQPQHF. Together with reference TRBV7-9 and TRBJ1-5, the CDR3 gives the full variable domain: DTGVSQNPRHKITKRGQNVTFRCDPISEHNRLYWYRQTLGQGPEFLTYFQNEAQLEKSRLLSDRFSAERPKGSFSTLEIQRTEQGDSAMYLCASSLSGRSNQPQHFGDGTRLSIL.